This TCR beta chain emerged from a study of response to subunit inactivated influenza vaccine. Study-wide results and caveats: The authors put forward the suggestion that each seasonal influenza vaccination may bring in only a limited number of new T cells.

As regards this clonotype: As yet, its antigen is unknown.

V gave up 0 bases and J gave up 2 bases, with 4 bases separating them. The CDR3 runs 14 residues. TCRdb redid the calling of the RT-PCR reads with MiXCR, one entry per CDR3 protein. The sample consists of 450,000 to 500,000 distinct CDR3 sequences, approximately 10% of them appearing once. Sequenced material: PBMCs from blood, taken 45 days after vaccination. J is TRBJ2-2 and V is TRBV6-7; no clear D. TRBV6-7 is an ORF; its function is uncertain. The receptor was isolated from a middle-aged man who received an inactivated influenza vaccine. CDR3 loop: CASSYSHNTGELFF. The CDR3 region has the DNA TGTGCCAGCAGTTACTCGCATAACACCGGGGAGCTGTTTTTT.